This T cell receptor beta chain was retrieved from a study of OX40 agonist ivuxolimab in advanced cancers. Context from the whole study: Ivuxolimab, which targeted the costimulatory receptor OX40 (CD134), was an agonistic, fully human IgG2 monoclonal antibody. Intravenous ivuxolimab was administered to patients every 2 weeks at six dose levels: 0.01, 0.1, 0.3, 1.5, 3 and 10 mg/kg. Among the roughly 54 dose-escalation patients, 19 had hepatocellular carcinoma, approximately 15 melanoma, 9 renal cell carcinoma and 9 head and neck cancer. A male proportion of 70% to 90% and a mean age of 60 years, ranging from roughly 23 to 85, were recorded for the dose-escalation cohort. Patients were allowed to have had prior anti-PD-1, anti-PD-L1 or anti-CTLA-4 therapy, and approximately 40% of the dose-escalation patients had previously received checkpoint inhibitors. Partial responses occurred in three dose-escalation patients, of whom one had hepatocellular carcinoma and two had cutaneous melanoma. The point of sequencing TCRbeta in the periphery was to test whether ivuxolimab changed TCR sequence diversity and drove clonal T-cell expansion. The paper covers the monotherapy dose-escalation part of the phase I ivuxolimab trial, which included N of about 51 patients.

For sequencing of the TCRbeta CDR3 region, genomic DNA was extracted from the sorted cells. The immunoSEQ Assay was used to sequence the TCRbeta CDR3 regions. In its TCRdb copy, this immuneACCESS table keeps in-frame sequences only and misses some clones. Where compared with another copy, unresolved V genes explain less than half of these, and the others have no known cause. Across this sample there are 13,000 to 15,000 clones, with less than 85% seen only once. The biggest ten clones account for more than 30% of the sample. Findings and caveats that apply to the study as a whole: At doses from 0.1 to 3.0 mg/kg, clonal expansion was seen in both CD4+ and CD8+ blood T cells between baseline and week 6. Low levels of normalized T-cell clonal expansion were also seen in some patients who did not respond. Antigen specificity was not determined for the clonally expanded peripheral T cells. In the 0.1-3.0 mg/kg groups, partial responders were among the patients with the lowest normalized peripheral clonal expansion, particularly in CD8+ T cells. On average, CD8+ T cells showed more expanded clones than CD4+ T cells after ivuxolimab.

From the germline V gene, CDR1 is ENHRY and CDR2 is SYGVKD. At the junction V is shortened by 3 bases and J by 9 bases; bases outside the gene matches: 10. Inclusive of the bounding cysteine and phenylalanine, the CDR3 is 15 residues long. Only the CDR3 DNA stays, 45 bases, in frame from base 1. This clone occurred a few times. Its antigen remains unidentified. Per-nucleotide qualities are absent, and no much larger clonotype sits a single base away. The trial excluded patients who had a history of autoimmune disease or who were on systemic immunosuppression. Peripheral blood for TCR sequencing was collected from all dose cohorts at baseline, on cycle 4 day 1, and on cycle 7 day 1. The samples were drawn from a first-in-human, open-label, multicenter phase I dose-escalation trial of ivuxolimab. Adults with locally advanced or metastatic head and neck squamous cell, hepatocellular, melanoma or renal cell carcinoma were enrolled in the trial. Before TCR sequencing, CD4+ and CD8+ T cells were separately sorted from peripheral blood.

This receptor chain uses TRBV10-3 and TRBJ2-1; TRBD1 lines up with 8 middle nucleotides. The specimen comprised CD4+ or CD8+ T cells sorted from blood, sampled in a trial of the OX40 agonist ivuxolimab. The clonotype originates from an adult with an advanced solid tumor such as melanoma, head and neck, liver or kidney cancer. Here the CDR3 is given as CAISDTGGSSGEQFF. Read as DNA, the sequence is TGTGCCATCAGTGATACAGGGGGGTCGTCGGGTGAGCAGTTCTTC.